The clone carrying this T cell receptor (beta chain) was counted ten times or more. No antigen is known for it. A single record per CDR3 protein comes from TCRdb applying MiXCR to the 5' RACE reads. The sample lists some 27,000 distinct CDR3 sequences; 5.3% were seen once. The data were taken from a study of CD8 T cells in ankylosing spondylitis. Study-level results: According to the report, clones linked to the disease were significantly enriched in matched synovial fluid samples taken from ankylosing spondylitis patients. Previous work reported some of these motif variants in the synovial fluid and blood of reactive arthritis.

CDR3 length: 16 residues. V was cut by 2 bases and J by 5 bases, with 17 bases left in between. Germline values: CDR1 SGDLS, CDR2 YYNGEE. The chain employs TRBV9 and TRBJ2-1, with a weak D call TRBD2 (7 bases). Sequenced sample: blood, either unsorted or a sorted T cell fraction (not recorded which). The source is a female donor with ankylosing spondylitis or in good health (not recorded which). This CDR3 reads CASSVGVGGANNEQFF. Written as DNA, the CDR3 is TGTGCCAGCAGCGTCGGTGTGGGGGGGGCCAACAATGAGCAGTTCTTC.